These 25 T cell receptor beta chains came from one sample sequenced in a study of blood T cell repertoires in COVID-19. The repertoire was sequenced with immunoSEQ multiplex PCR; TCRdb's copy has only in-frame clones and lacks some. The data show approximately 38,000 clones, over 75% seen once. Sequenced sample: peripheral blood. These receptors originate from a young man with active or convalescent COVID-19.

This clone was counted a single time. The J gene is TRBJ1-2, the V gene TRBV6-4; 7 positions agree with TRBD1. Looked up from germline, CDR1 is MRHNA and CDR2 is SNTAGT. V dropped 3 bases and J dropped 6; count of bases not matched to a gene: 4. The CDR3 is 13 amino acids. CDR3 sequence (DNA): TGTGCCAGCAGTGAGTCCAGGGGGAATGGCTACACCTTC. Translating gives CASSESRGNGYTF.

The J gene is TRBJ2-1, the V gene TRBV5-1, with D perhaps TRBD1 (5 bases). This CDR3 has 15 amino acids. Germline V gene sequence: CDR1 SGHRS, CDR2 YFSETQ. V was clipped by 0 bases and J by 5 bases, with 12 bases between them. The CDR3 spells CASSLAQGWDNEQFF. In DNA form, the CDR3 reads TGCGCCAGCAGCTTGGCGCAGGGTTGGGACAATGAGCAGTTCTTC.

The V gene is TRBV5-1, the J gene TRBJ1-5; 10 positions agree with TRBD1. The J segment lost 7 bases and the V segment lost 4 bases, leaving 11 bases of the junction unmatched. Germline CDR1 and CDR2: SGHRS and YFSETQ. CDR3 size: 16 residues. CDR3 in amino acids: CASSKDGQGVGQPQHF. CDR3 in DNA: TGCGCCAGCAGCAAGGATGGACAGGGGGTAGGACAGCCCCAGCATTTT. The full variable domain, its missing parts supplied by reference TRBV5-1 and TRBJ1-5, is KAGVTQTPRYLIKTRGQQVTLSCSPISGHRSVSWYQQTPGQGLQFLFEYFSETQRNKGNFPGRFSGRQFSNSRSEMNVSTLELGDSALYLCASSKDGQGVGQPQHFGDGTRLSIL.

This clone was detected once. CDR3 sequence (DNA): TGTGCCAGCAGTTACTCAAGTAGGAACACTGAAGCTTTCTTT. Protein product: CASSYSSRNTEAFF. The chain recombines TRBV6-5 with TRBJ1-1, with D hard to call. CDR1 is MNHEY, CDR2 SVGAGI, per germline. Trimming took off 0 bases at V and 1 base at J, with 6 bases between the two ends. This CDR3 is built from 14 residues.

The gene calls are TRBV15 and TRBJ2-5; tentative D call: TRBD1 (5 bases). Deletions cut 1 base from V and 1 base from J, with 7 bases between. Germline V gene sequence: CDR1 LNHNV, CDR2 YYDKDF (reference sequence). CDR3 size: 14 residues. The CDR3 region is CATSRGDSQETQYF. The CDR3 bases are TGTGCCACCAGCAGAGGAGACAGCCAAGAGACCCAGTACTTC.

The chain recombines TRBV10-2 with TRBJ2-7; no clear D. Germline CDR1 WSHSY, CDR2 SAAADI. The CDR3 consists of 16 residues. The ends were cut back, 2 bases at V and 2 bases at J, with 16 bases in the middle. The CDR3 sequence: CASSEVSESAPYEQYV. CDR3 DNA sequence: TGCGCCAGCAGTGAGGTCTCGGAGTCAGCTCCCTACGAGCAGTACGTC.

The CDR3 sequence is CASSLGASGGGGNTIYF. CDR3 nucleotides: TGTGCCAGCAGCTTAGGTGCTTCAGGGGGTGGTGGAAACACCATATATTTT. The J gene is TRBJ1-3, the V gene TRBV7-2, with 7 nucleotides matching TRBD1. Looked up from germline, CDR1 is SGHTA and CDR2 is FQGNSA. The CDR3 contains 17 residues. The J segment lost 3 bases and the V segment lost 1 base, leaving 9 bases of the junction unmatched.

The rearrangement joins TRBV4-3 to TRBJ2-1; 9 nucleotides line up with TRBD1. This CDR3 has 13 amino acids. The V and J ends lost 4 bases and 10 bases, in that order; junction bases with no gene match: 5. Germline V gives CDR1 LGHNA, CDR2 YSLEER. The chain's CDR3 is CASSPGTGFEQFF. The CDR3 nucleotides are TGCGCCAGCAGCCCCGGGACAGGGTTCGAGCAGTTCTTC.

This clone appeared once. V usage is TRBV9 and J usage is TRBJ2-3, with 11 bases matching TRBD2. The CDR3 spans 17 residues. Germline assignment: CDR1 SGDLS and CDR2 YYNGEE. Trimming at V came to 3 bases and at J to 0 bases, leaving 6 bases not matched to a gene. Here the CDR3 reads CASSALAGATSTDTQYF. The CDR3 region has the DNA TGTGCCAGCAGCGCACTAGCGGGGGCTACTAGCACAGATACGCAGTATTTT.

The chain employs TRBV5-1 and TRBJ2-7; perhaps TRBD1 as D (5 bases). CDR1 is SGHRS, CDR2 YFSETQ, per germline. The CDR3 is made up of 14 amino acids. Trimming stripped 2 bases from V and 5 bases from J, with 14 bases between. The CDR3 coding sequence is TGCGCCAGCAGCTTAGGAAGACTGGGGCACGAGCAGTACTTC. It yields the protein CASSLGRLGHEQYF. Filled out from reference TRBV5-1 and TRBJ2-7, the complete variable domain reads KAGVTQTPRYLIKTRGQQVTLSCSPISGHRSVSWYQQTPGQGLQFLFEYFSETQRNKGNFPGRFSGRQFSNSRSEMNVSTLELGDSALYLCASSLGRLGHEQYFGPGTRLTVT.

The rearrangement uses TRBV9 and TRBJ1-1; the match to TRBD1 covers 10 bases. V shed 3 bases and J 5 bases; nucleotides not matched to a gene: 7. The germline V gene encodes CDR1 SGDLS and CDR2 YYNGEE. This CDR3 contains 15 residues. CDR3 nucleotide sequence: TGTGCCAGCAGCGATCGACAGGGGGCGGAAACTGAAGCTTTCTTT. Amino acid sequence: CASSDRQGAETEAFF.

The V gene is TRBV4-3, the J gene TRBJ1-2, with TRBD1 as a possible D gene (6 bases). Trimming shortened V by 1 base and J by 3 bases, and 9 bases separated the two germline ends. The germline gives CDR1 LGHNA, CDR2 YSLEER. The CDR3 consists of 14 residues. CDR3 coding DNA: TGCGCCAGCAGCCAAGTTGGACAGCACTATGGCTACACCTTC. Amino acids: CASSQVGQHYGYTF.

This rearrangement joins TRBV7-2 to TRBJ2-1; 10 nucleotides align to TRBD2. CDR1 is SGHTA and CDR2 is FQGNSA in the germline V gene. The length of the CDR3 is 16 residues. J gave up 8 bases and V 5 bases, and 12 bases lay outside the gene matches. For the CDR3, the DNA is TGTGCCAGCAGCCCGTGGAGCGGGGGGGCCAGCGATGAGCAGTTCTTC. Translated: CASSPWSGGASDEQFF.

The chain joins TRBV5-6 to TRBJ2-3; D is possibly TRBD2 (6 bases). Germline loops: CDR1 SGHDT, CDR2 YYEEEE. V lost 5 bases and J lost 0, with 13 bases in between. The length of the CDR3 is 15 residues. The CDR3 DNA reads TGTGCCAGCAGTAGCGGAGTGGTGAGCACAGATACGCAGTATTTT. Protein sequence: CASSSGVVSTDTQYF.

The chain combines TRBV3-1 (or the pseudogene TRBV3-2) with TRBJ1-1, with TRBD1 matching over 7 bases. Germline loops: CDR1 LGHDT, CDR2 YNNKEL (reference sequence). The CDR3 loop spans 14 amino acids. The V and J ends lost 1 base and 1 base, in that order; junction bases with no gene match: 0. This CDR3 is CASSQGDRNTEAFF. In nucleotides, the CDR3 is TGTGCCAGCAGCCAAGGGGACAGGAACACTGAAGCTTTCTTT.

This sequence joins TRBV3-1 (or the pseudogene TRBV3-2) and TRBJ2-3, with 14 bases matching TRBD2. Trimming cost V 0 bases and J 8 bases; bases outside gene matches: 1. Germline lookup yields CDR1 LGHDT and CDR2 YNNKEL (reference sequence). This CDR3 has 15 amino acids. For the CDR3, the DNA is TGTGCCAGCAGCCAAGAGGGACTAGCGGGGGTTACGCAGTATTTT. It translates to CASSQEGLAGVTQYF.

This clone is a singleton in its sample. The rearrangement joins TRBV27 to TRBJ1-5, with TRBD1 matching 8 bases. CDR3 length: 15 amino acids. Germline assignment: CDR1 MNHEY and CDR2 SMNVEV (reference sequence). The V gene end was trimmed by 3 bases and the J gene end by 6 bases; junction bases not matched to a gene: 7. The CDR3 DNA sequence: TGTGCCAGCAGTTTCCGGCAGGGGGCAGGTCAGCCCCAGCATTTT. The encoded protein is CASSFRQGAGQPQHF.

V gene TRBV3-1 (or the pseudogene TRBV3-2) combines with J gene TRBJ1-5, with D possibly matching TRBD1 (6 bases). The CDR3 is 14 residues long. Germline CDR1 and CDR2: LGHDT and YNNKEL (reference sequence). V was shortened by 3 bases and J by 6 bases, with 12 bases between the two germline ends. DNA for the CDR3: TGTGCCAGCAGCCAGGGGGCCGGAACTCAGCCCCAGCATTTT. It codes for CASSQGAGTQPQHF.

In this sample, this clone turned up a few times. The V gene is TRBV4-3, the J gene TRBJ1-5; D perhaps matches TRBD1 (5 bases). Deletions cut 3 bases from V and 2 bases from J, with 14 bases between. The CDR3 runs 16 residues. Germline CDR1 reads LGHNA; CDR2 reads YSLEER. The CDR3 nucleotides are TGCGCCAGCAGCCATCACCTGGGGGGTGGCAATCAGCCCCAGCATTTT. Translating gives CASSHHLGGGNQPQHF.

V usage is TRBV5-1 and J usage is TRBJ2-5, with 11 bases fitting TRBD1. The CDR3 consists of 15 residues. Germline CDR1 is SGHRS and CDR2 is YFSETQ. The ends lost 4 bases at V and 5 bases at J; junction bases unmatched: 7. The CDR3 bases are TGCGCCAGCAGCCTGGACAGGGGGCGTGGGGAGACCCAGTACTTC. Its protein product is CASSLDRGRGETQYF.

V usage is TRBV5-6 and J usage is TRBJ1-2, with a tentative D call TRBD1 (5 bases). In germline, CDR1 is SGHDT, CDR2 YYEEEE. The CDR3 runs to 17 residues. Trimming took off 0 bases at V and 0 bases at J, with 15 bases between the two ends. CDR3 amino acids: CASSLASWTGANYGYTF. The CDR3, as DNA: TGTGCCAGCAGCTTGGCCTCTTGGACGGGGGCTAACTATGGCTACACCTTC.

This clone was observed a single time. The chain couples TRBV10-2 to TRBJ2-5; 14 positions match TRBD2. Trimming at V came to 0 bases and at J to 7 bases, leaving 7 bases not matched to a gene. This CDR3 comprises 17 residues. CDR1 is WSHSY and CDR2 is SAAADI in the germline V gene. CDR3 sequence reads: CASSESRGLAGGGTQYF. CDR3 bases: TGCGCCAGCAGTGAGTCGAGAGGACTAGCGGGGGGCGGGACCCAGTACTTC.

The chain employs TRBV18 and TRBJ2-4; D is possibly TRBD2 (6 bases). CDR1 KGHSH and CDR2 LQKENI come from the germline V gene. Between the trimmed V and J ends, which lost 2 bases and 4 bases, there was a span of 12 bases. The CDR3 contains 15 residues. This chain's CDR3 is CASSPAGRDKNIQYF. The CDR3, as DNA: TGTGCCAGCTCACCAGCCGGGAGAGATAAAAACATTCAGTACTTC.

The genes are TRBV10-2 and TRBJ2-3, with 13 bases identical to TRBD2. The length of the CDR3 is 17 residues. Germline lookup yields CDR1 WSHSY and CDR2 SAAADI. The J segment lost 3 bases and the V segment lost 0 bases, leaving 3 bases of the junction unmatched. The CDR3 loop reads CASSESGTSGITDTQYF. The CDR3 region has the DNA TGCGCCAGCAGTGAGTCCGGGACTAGCGGGATTACAGATACGCAGTATTTT.

The V call is TRBV3-1 (or the pseudogene TRBV3-2), the J call TRBJ2-7, with 7 bases matching TRBD1. The V gene end was trimmed by 4 bases and the J gene end by 0 bases; junction bases not matched to a gene: 9. Germline assignment: CDR1 LGHDT and CDR2 YNNKEL (reference sequence). The CDR3 spans 16 residues. This CDR3 is CASSRRKTGLSYEQYF. The CDR3 region has the DNA TGTGCCAGCAGCCGGAGAAAGACAGGGCTCTCCTACGAGCAGTACTTC.